Presented here are 26 T cell receptor beta chains from one specimen sequenced in a study of vaccination and CD4 T cells after COVID-19. The sample's treatment: approximately 9-day PBMC culture with coronavirus spike peptide pools or control peptides (ViraFEST assay). No antigens are known for them. Sequence data for DNA of cultured CD4+ T cells were generated by the Oncomine TCR Beta short-read assay. In TCRdb, the PCR reads were re-called with MiXCR into one record per CDR3 protein. The repertoire has about 15,000 distinct CDR3 sequences, about 76% of them found once; the top ten carry under 20%. The sequenced sample was CD4+ T cells from blood, cultured in vitro. These receptor sequences come from a human donor who had recovered from COVID-19.

This clonotype was recorded once. The chain is built from TRBV28 and TRBJ2-1; 11 nucleotides line up with TRBD2. This CDR3 comprises 15 residues. Germline V gene sequence: CDR1 MDHEN, CDR2 SYDVKM. V was pared by 6 bases and J by 5 bases, with 6 bases of the junction left unmatched. The CDR3 region has the DNA TGTGCCAGCAGCCCCGCGGGACTAGCGGACAATGAGCAGTTCTTC. Protein sequence: CASSPAGLADNEQFF. Drawing the rest from reference TRBV28 and TRBJ2-1, the complete variable domain is DVKVTQSSRYLVKRTGEKVFLECVQDMDHENMFWYRQDPGLGLRLIYFSYDVKMKEKGDIPEGYSVSREKKERFSLILESASTNQTSMYLCASSPAGLADNEQFFGPGTRLTVL.

The chain employs TRBV6-1 and TRBJ1-2; no clear D. Germline lookup yields CDR1 MNHNS and CDR2 SASEGT. The CDR3 consists of 13 residues. V shed 6 bases and J shed 2 bases, with 10 bases lying between them. CDR3 coding DNA: TGTGCCAGCAGCATTCCGGCAAACTATGGCTACACCTTC. Amino acids: CASSIPANYGYTF.

V is TRBV24-1 and J is TRBJ2-1; TRBD2 agrees at 8 bases. Trimming cost V 4 bases and J 9 bases; bases outside gene matches: 13. This CDR3 has 16 amino acids. Looked up from germline, CDR1 is KGHDR and CDR2 is SFDVKD. Written as DNA, the CDR3 is TGTGCCACCAGTGACCCGAAGCGGGAGTTCTGGAGTGAGCAGTTCTTC. It is translated as CATSDPKREFWSEQFF.

The V and J genes are TRBV3-1 and TRBJ1-2, with a weak D call TRBD1 (6 bases). V lost 4 bases, J lost 4 bases, and 10 bases lay in between. CDR3 length: 13 residues. CDR1 is LGHDT, CDR2 YNNKEL, per germline (reference sequence). CDR3 nucleotide sequence: TGTGCCAGCAGCCTGCAGGGGCCCTATGGCTACACCTTC. This translates into CASSLQGPYGYTF.

This chain connects TRBV7-9 to TRBJ2-5; possibly TRBD1 for D (5 bases). Germline V gene sequence: CDR1 SEHNR, CDR2 FQNEAQ (reference sequence). The CDR3 length is 15 residues. Trimming stripped 5 bases from V and 0 bases from J, with 13 bases between. The CDR3 DNA is TGTGCCAGCAGCCTGAATGACAGAGACCAAGAGACCCAGTACTTC. Residues: CASSLNDRDQETQYF.

The chain joins TRBV28 to TRBJ2-6, with no clear D. V gave up 1 base and J gave up 1 base, with 11 bases separating them. Germline loops: CDR1 MDHEN, CDR2 SYDVKM. This CDR3 comprises 17 residues. CDR3 bases: TGTGCCAGCAGTTTATTTCGAGGATCATCTGGGGCCAACGTCCTGACTTTC. Its translation is CASSLFRGSSGANVLTF.

The chain uses TRBV28 and TRBJ1-1; 10 bases agree with TRBD1. V was clipped by 5 bases and J by 8 bases; unmatched bases: 11. Per germline, CDR1 MDHEN and CDR2 SYDVKM. CDR3 length equals 15 residues. CDR3 bases: TGTGCCAGCAGTAAACCGGGACAGGGGTCCCGGGAAGCTTTCTTT. Its translation is CASSKPGQGSREAFF.

This chain joins TRBV6-1 and TRBJ1-2; D possibly corresponds to TRBD1 (6 bases). V was cut by 6 bases and J by 4 bases, with 12 bases left in between. The CDR3 is 13 residues long. Germline lookup yields CDR1 MNHNS and CDR2 SASEGT. CDR3 DNA sequence: TGTGCCAGCAGGCCAGGGGCGCCCTATGGCTACACCTTC. Its translation is CASRPGAPYGYTF.

The chain joins TRBV6-2 or TRBV6-3 to TRBJ1-1; perhaps TRBD1 as D (5 bases). Looked up from germline, CDR1 is MNHEY and CDR2 is SVGEGT. Deletions cut 8 bases from V and 7 bases from J, with 11 bases between. There are 11 residues in the CDR3. CDR3 DNA sequence: TGTGCCAGCGGTCGGGGCATTGAAGCTTTCTTT. This encodes CASGRGIEAFF.

This clonotype was seen more than once but under ten times. This chain links TRBV6-7 with TRBJ1-6; unclear D gene. TRBV6-7 is marked as an open reading frame, function uncertain. Trimming stripped 3 bases from V and 10 bases from J, with 7 bases between. The CDR3 spans 12 residues. This CDR3 reads CASSYEFSPLHF. The CDR3 bases are TGTGCCAGCAGTTATGAGTTCTCACCCCTCCACTTT.

This rearrangement joins TRBV19 to TRBJ1-2; TRBD1 might be the D (6 bases). The CDR3 has 15 amino acids. The germline gives CDR1 LNHDA, CDR2 SQIVND (reference sequence). V lost 4 bases to trimming and J lost 4 bases, with 16 bases between them. CDR3 bases: TGTGCCAGTAGTAAATCAACAGGGAGTGCCTATGGCTACACCTTC. Translating gives CASSKSTGSAYGYTF.

This sequence joins TRBV28 and TRBJ1-5; a possible D gene is TRBD1 (6 bases). The CDR3 is 15 residues long. Trimming removed 2 bases from V and 4 bases from J, with 12 bases in between. Germline lookup yields CDR1 MDHEN and CDR2 SYDVKM. The CDR3 DNA is TGTGCCAGCAGTTTAACGGGGGCAAGGAATCAGCCCCAGCATTTT. Translation: CASSLTGARNQPQHF.

The count of this clonotype is one. The V call is TRBV6-5, the J call TRBJ2-2; the match to TRBD2 covers 10 bases. The V and J ends lost 0 bases and 8 bases, in that order; junction bases with no gene match: 6. The CDR3 totals 16 residues. CDR1 is MNHEY and CDR2 is SVGAGI in the germline V gene. CDR3 in DNA: TGTGCCAGCAGTTACTCGGGGACTAGCGTGAGGGGGGAGCTGTTTTTT. This gives the protein CASSYSGTSVRGELFF.

This chain connects TRBV7-9 to TRBJ2-6; a weak D match, TRBD2 (6 bases). Germline V gene lookup returns CDR1 SEHNR and CDR2 FQNEAQ (reference sequence). V was trimmed by 3 bases and J by 4 bases, leaving 13 bases between them. The CDR3 is made up of 16 amino acids. CDR3 sequence: CASSFPGVAGANVLTF. The CDR3 DNA reads TGTGCCAGCAGCTTTCCGGGGGTGGCAGGGGCCAACGTCCTGACTTTC.

The J gene is TRBJ1-2, the V gene TRBV27, with 9 nucleotides matching TRBD1. Trimming at V came to 6 bases and at J to 8 bases, leaving 10 bases not matched to a gene. Germline V CDR1 and CDR2: MNHEY, SMNVEV (reference sequence). There are 14 residues in the CDR3. Here the CDR3 reads CASSGRTGAWGYTF. DNA for the CDR3: TGTGCCAGCAGCGGACGGACAGGGGCATGGGGCTACACCTTC.

The chain is built from TRBV7-2 and TRBJ1-1; 8 nucleotides agree with TRBD1. The V and J ends lost 3 bases and 11 bases, in that order; junction bases with no gene match: 8. From germline, CDR1 is SGHTA and CDR2 FQGNSA. This CDR3 has 13 amino acids. In DNA, the CDR3 is TGTGCCAGCAGCTTCAGCAGGGGGCAGGCGGCTTTCTTT. It specifies CASSFSRGQAAFF. The variable domain in full, completed from reference TRBV7-2 and TRBJ1-1, reads GAGVSQSPSNKVTEKGKDVELRCDPISGHTALYWYRQSLGQGLEFLIYFQGNSAPDKSGLPSDRFSAERTGGSVSTLTIQRTQQEDSAVYLCASSFSRGQAAFFGQGTRLTVV.

CDR3 nucleotides: TGTGCCAGCAGCTTATTAATAGGGACAGGGAATGAAGCTTTCTTT. Encoded protein: CASSLLIGTGNEAFF. The rearrangement joins TRBV7-2 to TRBJ1-1; TRBD1 aligns across 9 bases. The CDR3 is 15 amino acids. V dropped 2 bases and J dropped 7; count of bases not matched to a gene: 8. CDR1 and CDR2 (germline): SGHTA, FQGNSA.

V gene TRBV28 combines with J gene TRBJ1-5; tentative D call: TRBD1 (5 bases). This CDR3 contains 16 residues. Germline lookup yields CDR1 MDHEN and CDR2 SYDVKM. Trimming removed 1 base from V and 2 bases from J, with 12 bases in between. CDR3 nucleotides: TGTGCCAGCAGTTTATTCGGCAGGGTTGGCAATCAGCCCCAGCATTTT. The encoded protein is CASSLFGRVGNQPQHF.

The CDR3: CASSDGDQPQHF. The CDR3 DNA reads as TGTGCCAGCAGTGACGGTGATCAGCCCCAGCATTTT. The rearrangement links TRBV2 to TRBJ1-5; no clear D. Between the trimmed V and J ends, which lost 3 bases and 5 bases, there was a span of 5 bases. This CDR3 contains 12 residues. CDR1 and CDR2 from the germline V gene are SNHLY and FYNNEI.

V and J are TRBV20-1 and TRBJ1-5; tentatively, D is TRBD1 (6 bases). The CDR3 contains 14 residues. The germline V gene encodes CDR1 DFQATT and CDR2 SNEGSKA (reference sequence). V shed 5 bases and J shed 1 base, with 12 bases lying between them. The CDR3 sequence: CSAGPGESNQPQHF. The CDR3 bases are TGCAGTGCTGGGCCAGGGGAAAGCAATCAGCCCCAGCATTTT.

CDR3 sequence (DNA): TGCGCCAGCAGCGGCGGACAGGGCGCCGAGGCTTACACCTTC. Its protein product is CASSGGQGAEAYTF. The chain couples TRBV5-1 to TRBJ1-2; 8 nucleotides line up with TRBD1. V gave up 4 bases and J gave up 11 bases; unmatched junction bases: 13. The CDR3 has 14 amino acids. Germline CDR1 SGHRS, CDR2 YFSETQ.

The J gene is TRBJ2-3, the V gene TRBV19; a weak D match, TRBD1 (6 bases). CDR3 size: 15 residues. CDR1 LNHDA and CDR2 SQIVND come from the germline V gene (reference sequence). Trimming cost V 1 base and J 0 bases, with 8 bases left between them. The CDR3 reads CASSIGGPSTDTQYF. The CDR3 bases are TGTGCCAGTAGTATAGGGGGGCCGAGCACAGATACGCAGTATTTT.

This clonotype appeared a single time. CDR3 coding DNA: TGTGCCAGCAGTAGACAGGGGCCGGGCGAGCAGTACTTC. Translation: CASSRQGPGEQYF. The gene calls are TRBV12-3 or TRBV12-4 and TRBJ2-7; 8 positions match TRBD1. The CDR3 has 13 residues. V shed 5 bases and J 6 bases; nucleotides not matched to a gene: 6.

V is TRBV20-1 and J is TRBJ2-1, with TRBD2 matching over 7 bases. The DNA end is a closer match to TRBJ2-7, so the J assignment may be wrong. Germline CDR1 reads DFQATT; CDR2 reads SNEGSKA (reference sequence). This CDR3 comprises 14 residues. The CDR3 is CSARRGRASDEQYF. DNA for the CDR3: TGCAGTGCTAGACGTGGGAGGGCCTCTGACGAGCAGTACTTC.

The gene calls are TRBV20-1 and TRBJ2-2; 7 bases are a match to TRBD1. CDR1 is DFQATT, CDR2 SNEGSKA, per germline (reference sequence). With 6 bases clipped from V and 3 bases from J, the junction kept 10 bases outside the gene matches. The CDR3 runs to 15 residues. CDR3 in amino acids: CSAPARDRHTGELFF. As DNA, the CDR3 is TGCAGTGCCCCCGCAAGGGACAGACACACCGGGGAGCTGTTTTTT.

This chain connects TRBV30 to TRBJ1-5; 8 bases map to TRBD1. CDR3 length equals 14 residues. The germline V gene encodes CDR1 GTSNPN and CDR2 SVGIG (reference sequence). With V trimmed by 0 bases and J by 4 bases, 2 bases remained unmatched. The CDR3 loop is CAWSVGTGNQPQHF. The CDR3 region has the DNA TGTGCCTGGAGTGTTGGGACAGGAAATCAGCCCCAGCATTTT.